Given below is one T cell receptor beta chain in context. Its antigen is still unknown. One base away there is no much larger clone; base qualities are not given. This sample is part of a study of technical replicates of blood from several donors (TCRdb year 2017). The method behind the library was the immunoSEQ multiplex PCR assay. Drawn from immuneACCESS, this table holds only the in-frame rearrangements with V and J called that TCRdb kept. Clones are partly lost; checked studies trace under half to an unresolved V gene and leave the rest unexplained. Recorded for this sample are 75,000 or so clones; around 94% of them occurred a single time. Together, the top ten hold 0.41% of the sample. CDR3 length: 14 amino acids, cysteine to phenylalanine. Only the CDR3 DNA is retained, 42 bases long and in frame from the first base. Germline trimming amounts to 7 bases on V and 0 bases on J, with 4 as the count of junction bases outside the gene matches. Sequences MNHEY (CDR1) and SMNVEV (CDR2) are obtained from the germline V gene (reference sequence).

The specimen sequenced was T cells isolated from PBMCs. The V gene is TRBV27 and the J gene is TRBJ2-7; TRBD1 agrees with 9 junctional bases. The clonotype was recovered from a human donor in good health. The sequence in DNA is TGTGCCAGCACCATGACAGGGGGCTCCTACGAGCAGTACTTC. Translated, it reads CASTMTGGSYEQYF.